This TCR beta chain was retrieved from a study of human T cells and chemical hapten exposure. For the study at large: After 6 days, upper back 0.01% DPC patch tests were scored. Study-level results: Following DPC sensitization, TCRs present above 1 in 1000 frequency showed no change.

Indicated time point: patch test 1, 2 weeks after DPC sensitization. The sample's treatment: therapeutic diphenylcyclopropenone sensitization with weekly scalp DPC. Phlebotomy was performed prior to application of every patch test. The CDR3 consists of 15 residues. Germline CDR1 SNHLY, CDR2 FYNNEI. J lost 6 bases, V lost 3 bases, and 5 bases had no gene match. Via MiXCR, TCRdb re-called the RACE reads, giving one row per CDR3 protein. Seen here are 95,000 to 150,000 distinct CDR3 sequences, approximately 13% observed once, and the top ten hold around 0.99%. This clonotype was detected a few times. What it recognizes is unknown.

Sequencing used whole blood, obtained in connection with sensitization to the hapten diphenylcyclopropenone (DPC). This chain connects TRBV2 to TRBJ2-3, with 11 bases identical to TRBD2. The clonotype comes from a man between 18 and 29 years old with alopecia areata. Some clones in this sample may be carry-over from other donors' samples. CDR3 sequence: CASSDLASGGDTQYF. The CDR3 nucleotides are TGTGCCAGCAGTGACCTGGCTAGCGGGGGGGATACGCAGTATTTT.